These T cell receptor beta chains were read from a single sample in a study of blood T cell repertoires in COVID-19. Clones were sequenced by immunoSEQ multiplex PCR, and TCRdb holds only the in-frame ones, with some missing. The data show about 130,000 clones, 70% to 80% seen once. The specimen was peripheral blood. These TCRs come from a woman between 70 and 85 years old with COVID-19, enrolled during active disease. The CDR3 runs from the conserved cysteine through the conserved F or W. The order of the fields is J gene, D gene, clone size, V gene, CDR3 DNA, CDR3 protein. The D gene is left open where the match is weak. The size field is filled for only some rows; it gives once, few, many or a size class.

TRBJ1-6 | - | - | TRBV11-2 | TGTGCCAGCAGCTTCGGGCGGGGCAATTCACCCCTCCACTTT | CASSFGRGNSPLHF
TRBJ2-2 | - | - | TRBV19 | TGTGCCAGTAGTATAGGTTCCAGGACCGGGGAGCTGTTTTTT | CASSIGSRTGELFF
TRBJ2-7 | TRBD1 | - | TRBV4-3 | TGCGCCAGCAGCCAAGAGACAGGGGGCGCGTACGAGCAGTACTTC | CASSQETGGAYEQYF
TRBJ2-5 | - | - | TRBV6-4 | TGTGCCAGCAACTCTCGACAGGACCAAGAGACCCAGTACTTC | CASNSRQDQETQYF
TRBJ1-1 | TRBD1 | - | TRBV11-2 | TGTGCCAGCAGCTCGGGACAGGGGCTCATGAACACTGAAGCTTTCTTT | CASSSGQGLMNTEAFF
TRBJ1-1 | - | - | TRBV7-9 | TGTGCCAGCAGCCCCCGGACACAAATGAACACTGAAGCTTTCTTT | CASSPRTQMNTEAFF
TRBJ2-3 | TRBD2 | few | TRBV7-8 | TGTGCCAGCAGCTTAGACGGGGGGGCCACAGATACGCAGTATTTT | CASSLDGGATDTQYF
TRBJ2-5 | TRBD2 | - | TRBV7-2 | TGTGCCAGCAGCACGACGGGGGGGCAAGAGACCCAGTACTTC | CASSTTGGQETQYF
TRBJ2-3 | TRBD2 | - | TRBV6-6 | TGTGCCAGCAGGCCGACTAGCGGGGGCCTTTATACGCAGTATTTT | CASRPTSGGLYTQYF
TRBJ2-7 | - | - | TRBV7-2 | TGTGCCAGCAGCTTCGGGTCCCCCTACGAGCAGTACTTC | CASSFGSPYEQYF
TRBJ1-5 | TRBD1 | - | TRBV3-1/TRBV3-2 | TGTGCCAGCAGCCAAGGGGGGACAGTTATCAATCAGCCCCAGCATTTT | CASSQGGTVINQPQHF
TRBJ1-2 | - | - | TRBV4-1 | TGCGCCAGCAGCCAAACCCAGCAGGCAGGCACTAGCGGCTACACCTTC | CASSQTQQAGTSGYTF
TRBJ1-1 | TRBD1 | - | TRBV29-1 | TGCAGCGTGGGACAGGGAAGGGGGGGCAACACTGAAGCTTTCTTT | CSVGQGRGGNTEAFF
TRBJ2-7 | TRBD1 | - | TRBV30 | TGTGCCTGGAGTCTCGGGACAGGGATCTACGAGCAGTACTTC | CAWSLGTGIYEQYF
TRBJ2-4 | TRBD1 | - | TRBV19 | TGTGCCAGTAGTATAGGGCGGACAGGGAAAAACATTCAGTACTTC | CASSIGRTGKNIQYF
TRBJ2-1 | TRBD2 | - | TRBV19 | TGTGCCAGTAGTACCCGTCTAGCGGGGAGCCCGGGGGTTGAGCAGTTCTTC | CASSTRLAGSPGVEQFF
TRBJ2-7 | TRBD2 | - | TRBV3-1/TRBV3-2 | TGTGCCAGCAGCCAAGGGACGGGGGGGCCGGTCGAGCAGTACTTC | CASSQGTGGPVEQYF
TRBJ1-3 | TRBD1 | - | TRBV25-1 | TGTGCCAGCAGTGAAACAGGGGGCGGAAACACCATATATTTT | CASSETGGGNTIYF
TRBJ2-5 | - | - | TRBV27 | TGTGCCAGCAGCCCTGCCGGGACATCGGAGACCCAGTACTTC | CASSPAGTSETQYF
TRBJ2-1 | TRBD2 | - | TRBV7-2 | TGTGCCAGCAGCTTATTAGCGGGGGGGCCAAATGAGCAGTTCTTC | CASSLLAGGPNEQFF
TRBJ1-6 | - | once | TRBV9 | TGTGCCAGCAGCGTAGGGGGGAGGGGGGATAATTCACCCCTCCACTTT | CASSVGGRGDNSPLHF
TRBJ2-2 | - | - | TRBV6-5 | TGTGCCACCCAGGGGCAGTTAAACACCGGGGAGCTGTTTTTT | CATQGQLNTGELFF
TRBJ1-2 | TRBD1 | - | TRBV6-6 | TGTGCCAGCACTCCCAGGGGGCGAGGGTATGGCTACACCTTC | CASTPRGRGYGYTF
TRBJ1-5 | - | - | TRBV20-1 | TGCAGTGCTAGTAATCCGGGACTTAGCAATCAGCCCCAGCATTTT | CSASNPGLSNQPQHF
TRBJ1-1 | - | - | TRBV28 | TGTGCCAGCAGTTTACCCGGCTTAGGGCGGGCTGAAGCTTTCTTT | CASSLPGLGRAEAFF
TRBJ2-7 | - | - | TRBV7-8 | TGTGCCAGCAGCCCCCGATCCGGGACATCACAATACTACGAGCAGTACTTC | CASSPRSGTSQYYEQYF
TRBJ2-5 | TRBD2 | once | TRBV13 | TGTGCCAGCAGCTTATCAGCGGGGGGGCCGGGCCAAGAGACCCAGTACTTC | CASSLSAGGPGQETQYF
TRBJ2-2 | TRBD2 | - | TRBV18 | TGTGCCAGCTCCCCTACTAGCGGGGGGGCCGACGCCGGGGAGCTGTTTTTT | CASSPTSGGADAGELFF
TRBJ2-1 | TRBD1 | - | TRBV28 | TGTGCCAGCACCCCCCGGGACAGCCCCTACAATGAGCAGTTCTTC | CASTPRDSPYNEQFF
TRBJ1-6 | - | - | TRBV5-6 | TGTGCCAGCAGCTTGGGATTGGCAGGGCCACCCCTCCACTTT | CASSLGLAGPPLHF
TRBJ2-1 | - | - | TRBV5-1 | TGCGCCAGCAGTTCTAGGGGCAATGAGCAGTTCTTC | CASSSRGNEQFF
TRBJ1-5 | TRBD1 | - | TRBV4-1 | TGCGCCAGCAGCCCGGACAGGGGGGATCAGCCCCAGCATTTT | CASSPDRGDQPQHF
TRBJ1-5 | TRBD1 | once | TRBV7-9 | TGTGCCAGCAGCCTACAGGGGGCGGGGCAGCCCCAGCATTTT | CASSLQGAGQPQHF
TRBJ2-7 | TRBD1 | - | TRBV28 | TGTGCCAGCAGTGCACCCCCGGGACAGGGTCTCTACGAGCAGTACTTC | CASSAPPGQGLYEQYF
TRBJ1-1 | - | few | TRBV18 | TGTGCCAGCTCACCGGAGATGAACACTGAAGCTTTCTTT | CASSPEMNTEAFF
TRBJ1-6 | - | - | TRBV7-8 | TGTGCCAGCAGCATGGGGACACCCAGTGGTAATTCACCCCTCCACTTT | CASSMGTPSGNSPLHF
TRBJ2-1 | - | few | TRBV30 | TGTGCCTGGAGGGCAGGGCACAATGAGCAGTTCTTC | CAWRAGHNEQFF
TRBJ1-1 | TRBD1 | - | TRBV7-2 | TGTGCCGGTATGCGCAATACAGGGGGATCTGAAGCTTTCTTT | CAGMRNTGGSEAFF
TRBJ1-2 | TRBD1 | - | TRBV4-1 | TGCGCCAGCAGCCACGAGGGACAGGGGCTTTTTTGGGGCTACACCTTC | CASSHEGQGLFWGYTF
TRBJ1-1 | - | few | TRBV30 | TGTGCCTGGACCCTTCAAGGAGTGAACACTGAAGCTTTCTTT | CAWTLQGVNTEAFF
TRBJ1-1 | - | - | TRBV11-2 | TGTGCCAGCAGTTCCCCGGGACCCAGGGGCGCTGAAGCTTTCTTT | CASSSPGPRGAEAFF
TRBJ1-2 | TRBD1 | - | TRBV28 | TGTGCCAGCAGTTTAAGGGCAGGGTTAGGGACAGGGGCCTTC | CASSLRAGLGTGAF